Listed here are 22 T cell receptor beta chains from one sample, sequenced in a study of radiotherapy plus CTLA-4 blockade in lung cancer. Libraries were prepared by immunoSEQ multiplex PCR; TCRdb keeps only in-frame clonotypes and omits some of them. The table has about 100,000 clones, about 80% seen once; the top ten hold roughly 0.84%. The material sequenced was peripheral blood, taken from a patient treated with radiotherapy plus ipilimumab. These receptors came from a human donor with non-small cell lung cancer who had stable disease on radiotherapy plus ipilimumab.

This clone was observed a single time. The chain carries TRBV6-5 and TRBJ1-6, with 9 bases aligning to TRBD1. The V gene's germline CDR1 is MNHEY and CDR2 SVGAGI. V lost 11 bases to trimming and J lost 8 bases; unmatched junction nucleotides: 7. This CDR3 region has 13 residues. CDR3 sequence (DNA): TGTGCCGGAGGGGACAGGGAGGATTCACCCCTCCACTTT. Translated: CAGGDREDSPLHF.

This clone came up once. The chain links TRBV5-4 to TRBJ2-1, with TRBD2 matching over 13 bases. The CDR3 extends over 14 amino acids. V shed 5 bases, J shed 15 bases, and the junction held 11 bases outside the gene matches. The germline V gene encodes CDR1 SGHNT and CDR2 YYREEE (reference sequence). The CDR3 sequence is CASRLAGGRDKWFF. As DNA, the CDR3 is TGTGCCAGCAGACTAGCGGGGGGGCGTGATAAGTGGTTCTTC.

The chain is built from TRBV18 and TRBJ2-1, with D possibly matching TRBD1 (5 bases). The CDR3 loop spans 15 amino acids. Germline V gene sequence: CDR1 KGHSH, CDR2 LQKENI. V gave up 3 bases and J gave up 5 bases, with 14 bases separating them. Here the CDR3 reads CASSPRQGFNNEQFF. The DNA of the CDR3 is TGTGCCAGCTCACCGCGGCAGGGATTTAACAATGAGCAGTTCTTC.

The rearrangement uses TRBV29-1 and TRBJ2-1; TRBD2 is a possible D gene (5 bases). The V end lost 5 bases, the J end lost 6 bases, and 20 bases lay between the germline ends. The CDR3 has 15 amino acids. Germline V gene data show CDR1 as SQVTM and CDR2 as ANQGSEA. This CDR3 is CSVTGGRGWRNEQFF. The CDR3 DNA follows: TGCAGCGTTACCGGTGGGAGAGGGTGGCGCAATGAGCAGTTCTTC.

A remark on this clone: This specimen includes other DNA sequences encoding the same CDR3. V and J are TRBV9 and TRBJ2-7; D assignment may be TRBD1 or TRBD2 (5 bases each). The CDR3 runs to 16 residues. V lost 0 bases and J 1 base, leaving 14 bases between the germline ends. Per the germline V gene, CDR1 is SGDLS and CDR2 is YYNGEE. The chain's CDR3 is CASSVDLGGNSYEQYF. The CDR3 bases are TGTGCCAGCAGCGTAGATCTTGGGGGAAATTCCTACGAGCAGTACTTC.

The chain has TRBV5-4 and TRBJ1-5; the match to TRBD1 covers 10 bases. Germline V lookup: CDR1 SGHNT, CDR2 YYREEE (reference sequence). The CDR3 sequence is 13 residues long. The trim removed 4 bases at V and 8 bases at J, leaving 3 bases unmatched. The CDR3 loop is CASSNGQGEPQHF. CDR3 bases: TGTGCCAGCAGCAACGGACAGGGGGAGCCCCAGCATTTT.

Only one count was recorded for this clone. The chain combines TRBV5-1 with TRBJ2-7; possible D gene TRBD1, 5 bases. CDR3 length: 15 amino acids. CDR1 and CDR2 from the germline V gene are SGHRS and YFSETQ. Between the trimmed V and J ends, which lost 1 base and 0 bases, there was a span of 11 bases. CDR3 sequence (DNA): TGCGCCAGCAGCTTGAGTGCAGGGCGCTCCTACGAGCAGTACTTC. Protein product: CASSLSAGRSYEQYF.

This chain uses TRBV4-2 with TRBJ2-1; TRBD1 agrees at 7 bases. The CDR3 totals 14 residues. The V gene end was trimmed by 4 bases and the J gene end by 6 bases; junction bases not matched to a gene: 6. The germline gives CDR1 LGHNA, CDR2 YNFKEQ. The CDR3 region is CASSPGTAPNEQFF. The CDR3 nucleotides read TGTGCCAGCAGCCCCGGGACAGCACCCAATGAGCAGTTCTTC.

This clone has only one observation. The chain joins TRBV7-9 to TRBJ2-5; D is perhaps TRBD1 or TRBD2 (7 bases each). Trimming stripped 10 bases from V and 5 bases from J, with 23 bases between. The CDR3 sequence is 15 residues long. Per germline, CDR1 SEHNR and CDR2 FQNEAQ (reference sequence). CDR3 residues: CATHRGGRGGETQYF. The CDR3 coding sequence is TGTGCCACCCACCGGGGCGGCAGGGGGGGGGAGACCCAGTACTTC.

The DNA for the CDR3 is TGTGCCAGCAGTTACAGGCGTAACGGGGAACCGTATGGCTACACCTTC. Its protein is CASSYRRNGEPYGYTF. The genes are TRBV6-5 and TRBJ1-2; D is undetermined. Trimming took 2 bases from V and 5 from J, leaving 18 bases between them. Looked up from germline, CDR1 is MNHEY and CDR2 is SVGAGI. The CDR3 runs to 16 residues.

The chain is built from TRBV6-1 and TRBJ1-2; no definite D call. CDR1 and CDR2 from the germline V gene are MNHNS and SASEGT. This CDR3 is 13 amino acids long. V lost 5 bases and J 6 bases, leaving 13 bases between the germline ends. In nucleotides, the CDR3 is TGTGCCAGCAGTTCCGGACGGCTAGATGGCTACACCTTC. Amino acid sequence: CASSSGRLDGYTF.

The V and J genes are TRBV28 and TRBJ1-2; 8 bases line up with TRBD1. The ends lost 3 bases at V and 8 bases at J; junction bases unmatched: 8. Germline V gene data show CDR1 as MDHEN and CDR2 as SYDVKM. The CDR3 runs to 14 residues. Here the CDR3 reads CASSLQGASIGYTF. The CDR3 DNA reads TGTGCCAGCAGTTTGCAGGGGGCATCGATAGGCTACACCTTC.

This clone occurred once. The V and J genes are TRBV5-1 and TRBJ2-1, with D hard to call. CDR3 length: 16 amino acids. Germline CDR1 SGHRS, CDR2 YFSETQ. V was clipped by 0 bases and J by 7 bases, with 17 bases between them. This CDR3 is CASSLAVAPLGNEQFF. The CDR3, as DNA: TGCGCCAGCAGCTTGGCCGTGGCCCCCCTTGGAAATGAGCAGTTCTTC.

The genes are TRBV5-1 and TRBJ2-1; 10 nucleotides agree with TRBD2. V gave up 7 bases and J gave up 4 bases; unmatched junction bases: 14. The CDR3 is 17 amino acids. Germline V gene data show CDR1 as SGHRS and CDR2 as YFSETQ. The CDR3 loop is CASFGRGLAGVYNEQFF. The CDR3 DNA sequence: TGCGCCAGCTTCGGGAGAGGGCTAGCGGGAGTGTACAATGAGCAGTTCTTC.

J is TRBJ1-4 and V is TRBV6-5; a possible D gene is TRBD1 (5 bases). The CDR3 has 14 amino acids. Germline-derived CDR1 and CDR2 are MNHEY and SVGAGI. The V end lost 5 bases, the J end lost 3 bases, and 10 bases lay between the germline ends. The CDR3 spells CASSRQRSNEKLFF. The CDR3 DNA is TGTGCCAGCAGTAGACAGCGCTCTAATGAAAAACTGTTTTTT.

J is TRBJ1-4 and V is TRBV15; D not resolved. The CDR3 runs to 15 residues. From germline, CDR1 is LNHNV and CDR2 YYDKDF (reference sequence). The V end lost 5 bases, the J end lost 5 bases, and 15 bases lay between the germline ends. Here the CDR3 DNA reads TGTGCCACCAGCGGCCCTGGTGTGGGGAATGAAAAACTGTTTTTT. It encodes CATSGPGVGNEKLFF.

The CDR3 nucleotides read TGTGCCAGCAGTCTTACGACAGCAAAGCAGTACTTC. Translated, it gives CASSLTTAKQYF. The gene calls are TRBV11-1 and TRBJ2-7; TRBD1 might be the D (5 bases). The V end lost 6 bases, the J end lost 8 bases, and 14 bases lay between the germline ends. The CDR3 is 12 residues long. Looked up from germline, CDR1 is SGHAT and CDR2 is FQDESV (reference sequence).

The J gene is TRBJ2-4, the V gene TRBV29-1; 8 positions agree with TRBD2. This CDR3 contains 14 residues. The V segment lost 7 bases and the J segment 2 bases; nucleotides outside the gene matches: 7. The germline V gene encodes CDR1 SQVTM and CDR2 ANQGSEA. The CDR3 spells CSAYGGASKNIQYF. CDR3 DNA: TGCAGCGCATACGGGGGGGCCTCCAAAAACATTCAGTACTTC. The variable domain in full, with the rest retrieved from reference TRBV29-1 and TRBJ2-4, is SAVISQKPSRDICQRGTSLTIQCQVDSQVTMMFWYRQQPGQSLTLIATANQGSEATYESGFVIDKFPISRPNLTFSTLTVSNMSPEDSSIYLCSAYGGASKNIQYFGAGTRLSVL.

To note about this clone: Other nucleotide sequences in the sample specify the same CDR3. The chain has TRBV5-1 and TRBJ2-3; no clear D gene. The CDR3 extends over 13 amino acids. Trimming left V 0 bases short and J 0 bases short, with 2 bases between. Per germline, CDR1 SGHRS and CDR2 YFSETQ. Here the CDR3 reads CASSLGSTDTQYF. The CDR3 DNA sequence: TGCGCCAGCAGCTTGGGCAGCACAGATACGCAGTATTTT.

The chain couples TRBV6-6 to TRBJ1-1; D might be TRBD1 (5 bases). V was pared by 9 bases and J by 6 bases, with 14 bases between. The CDR3 loop spans 12 amino acids. The germline gives CDR1 MNHNY, CDR2 SVGAGI (reference sequence). The CDR3, as DNA: TGTGCCAGTTGGGGCAGGGTCCCTGAAGCTTTCTTT. Its translation is CASWGRVPEAFF.

This chain links TRBV19 with TRBJ1-1, with 7 bases aligning to TRBD1. This CDR3 comprises 14 residues. V was clipped by 11 bases and J by 1 base; unmatched bases: 10. Per germline, CDR1 LNHDA and CDR2 SQIVND (reference sequence). CDR3 bases: TGTGCCTGCGACCGGCCAGGGGGGAACACTGAAGCTTTCTTT. Its translation is CACDRPGGNTEAFF.

The rearrangement joins TRBV7-3 to TRBJ2-5; the D is unclear. This CDR3 comprises 11 residues. The germline V and J ends were trimmed by 6 bases and 5 bases, with 7 bases remaining between them. Looked up from germline, CDR1 is SGHTA and CDR2 is FQGTGA. This CDR3 reads CASSGGETQYF. Here the CDR3 DNA reads TGTGCCAGCAGTGGTGGCGAGACCCAGTACTTC.